The 9 T cell receptor beta chains in this list originate from one sample, sequenced in a study of blood T cell repertoires in COVID-19. Sequenced by immunoSEQ multiplex PCR; TCRdb stores in-frame clones only, minus some. The table shows about 110,000 clones, with about three quarters occurring only once. Sequencing was performed on peripheral blood. The receptors stem from a woman aged 80 or over with active or convalescent COVID-19.

This clone was seen just once. The CDR3 spells CASSLGQARGNEQFF. Written as DNA, the CDR3 is TGTGCCAGCAGCTTGGGGCAGGCGCGAGGGAATGAGCAGTTCTTC. V is TRBV5-8 and J is TRBJ2-1, with D possibly TRBD2 on 5 matching bases. The ends were cut back, 0 bases at V and 7 bases at J, with 14 bases in the middle. Germline V gives CDR1 SGHTS, CDR2 YDEGEE. The CDR3 loop spans 15 amino acids.

This chain joins TRBV28 and TRBJ2-5; tentative D call: TRBD1 (6 bases). Germline V gives CDR1 MDHEN, CDR2 SYDVKM. V lost 5 bases and J lost 2, with 18 bases in between. The CDR3 extends over 16 amino acids. The CDR3 protein is CASSPQGYGQQETQYF. The CDR3 coding sequence is TGTGCCAGCAGTCCCCAGGGGTACGGGCAACAAGAGACCCAGTACTTC.

J is TRBJ2-5 and V is TRBV28, with 8 bases aligning to TRBD1. Germline trimming cut 3 bases from V and 1 base from J; bases unmatched to any gene: 1. The germline V gene encodes CDR1 MDHEN and CDR2 SYDVKM. The CDR3 length is 14 residues. The CDR3 DNA is TGTGCCAGCAGTTTGGGACAGGTCCAAGAGACCCAGTACTTC. Residues: CASSLGQVQETQYF.

Comment on this clone: Sequence at one end of the junction differs from germline and may be a read error. The chain recombines TRBV5-6 with TRBJ2-4; D is unclear. Per the germline V gene, CDR1 is SGHDT and CDR2 is YYEEEE. The CDR3 sequence is 11 residues long. The CDR3 DNA reads as TGTGCCAGCAGCTTACCCCTAAGGAGATTTTTC. This gives the protein CASSLPLRRFF.

This clone was seen a handful of times. The chain joins TRBV9 to TRBJ2-2; TRBD2 might be the D (5 bases). Trimming removed 3 bases from V and 5 bases from J, with 11 bases in between. The CDR3 covers 14 residues. Germline values: CDR1 SGDLS, CDR2 YYNGEE. The CDR3, as DNA: TGTGCCAGCAGCGAGGTAGCGACGACCGGGGAGCTGTTTTTT. Amino acids: CASSEVATTGELFF.

V and J are TRBV7-8 and TRBJ2-7, with D maybe TRBD2 (6 bases). The CDR3 length is 17 residues. The ends were cut back, 5 bases at V and 0 bases at J, with 20 bases in the middle. CDR1 SGHVS and CDR2 FQNEAQ come from the germline V gene. The CDR3 DNA reads as TGTGCCAGCAGCGATCTTCTAAAGCGGGCGAACTCCTACGAGCAGTACTTC. Its protein product is CASSDLLKRANSYEQYF.

This clone has a handful of counts. The rearrangement uses TRBV18 and TRBJ1-1, with D tentatively TRBD1 (6 bases). V dropped 1 base and J dropped 7 bases, with 13 bases sitting between them. Germline V gene lookup returns CDR1 KGHSH and CDR2 LQKENI. The CDR3 totals 14 residues. The CDR3 nucleotides are TGTGCCAGCTCACCACGCGTTCAGGGGAGTGAAGCTTTCTTT. It yields the protein CASSPRVQGSEAFF.

J is TRBJ2-7 and V is TRBV6-2 or TRBV6-3; TRBD2 matches 16 bases. This CDR3 has 19 residues. J lost 1 base, V lost 0 bases, and 6 bases had no gene match. Germline V gene lookup returns CDR1 MNHEY and CDR2 SVGEGT. CDR3 bases: TGTGCCAGCAGTTACTCGGGACTAGCGGGAGGGCCGACTTCCTACGAGCAGTACTTC. Its translation is CASSYSGLAGGPTSYEQYF.

This sequence joins TRBV3-1 (or the pseudogene TRBV3-2) and TRBJ2-3; 7 bases are shared with TRBD2. The germline V gene encodes CDR1 LGHDT and CDR2 YNNKEL (reference sequence). J lost 4 bases, V lost 4 bases, and 5 bases had no gene match. This CDR3 is built from 14 residues. The CDR3 spells CASSLGTTADTQYF. For the CDR3, the DNA is TGTGCCAGCAGCCTCGGGACTACCGCAGATACGCAGTATTTT.